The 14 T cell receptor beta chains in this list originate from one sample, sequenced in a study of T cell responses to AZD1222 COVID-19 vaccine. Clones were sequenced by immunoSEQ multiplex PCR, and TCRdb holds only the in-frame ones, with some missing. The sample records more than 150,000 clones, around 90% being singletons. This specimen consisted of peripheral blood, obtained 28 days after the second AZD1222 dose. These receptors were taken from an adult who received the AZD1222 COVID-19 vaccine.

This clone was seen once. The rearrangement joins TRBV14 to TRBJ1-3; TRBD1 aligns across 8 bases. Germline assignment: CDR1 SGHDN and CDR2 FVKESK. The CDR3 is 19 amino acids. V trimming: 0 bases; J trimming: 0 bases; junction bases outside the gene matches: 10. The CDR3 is CASSQEGGQGAYSGNTIYF. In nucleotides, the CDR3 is TGTGCCAGCAGCCAAGAGGGGGGGCAGGGGGCGTACTCTGGAAACACCATATATTTT.

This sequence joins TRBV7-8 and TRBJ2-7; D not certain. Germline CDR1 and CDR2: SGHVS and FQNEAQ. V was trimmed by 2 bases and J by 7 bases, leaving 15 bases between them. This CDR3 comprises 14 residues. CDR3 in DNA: TGTGCCAGCAGCTTATTGGCCCGGATGGGGGAGCAGTACTTC. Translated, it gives CASSLLARMGEQYF.

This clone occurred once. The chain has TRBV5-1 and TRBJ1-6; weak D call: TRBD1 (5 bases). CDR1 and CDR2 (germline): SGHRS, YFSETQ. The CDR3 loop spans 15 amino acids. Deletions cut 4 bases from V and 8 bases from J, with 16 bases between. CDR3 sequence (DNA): TGCGCCAGCAGCCCCATCAACTTAGGGGATTCACCCCTCCACTTT. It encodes CASSPINLGDSPLHF.

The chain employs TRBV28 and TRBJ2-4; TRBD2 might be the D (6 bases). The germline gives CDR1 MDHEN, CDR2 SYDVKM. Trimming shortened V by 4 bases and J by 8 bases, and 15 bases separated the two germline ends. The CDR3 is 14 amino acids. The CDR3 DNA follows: TGTGCCAGCAGTTCCGGAGGGCTAGTGGACATTCAGTACTTC. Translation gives CASSSGGLVDIQYF.

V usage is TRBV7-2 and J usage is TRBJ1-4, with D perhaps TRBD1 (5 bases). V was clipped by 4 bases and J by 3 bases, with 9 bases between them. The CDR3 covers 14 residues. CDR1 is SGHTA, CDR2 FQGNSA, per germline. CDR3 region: CASSSGTPNEKLFF. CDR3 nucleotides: TGTGCCAGCAGCTCCGGGACCCCTAATGAAAAACTGTTTTTT.

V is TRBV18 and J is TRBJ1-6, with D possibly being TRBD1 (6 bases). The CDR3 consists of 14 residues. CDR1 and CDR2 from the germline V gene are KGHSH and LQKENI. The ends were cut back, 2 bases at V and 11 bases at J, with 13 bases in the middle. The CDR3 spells CASSPTGSITPLHF. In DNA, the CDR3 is TGTGCCAGCTCACCAACAGGGTCTATTACACCCCTCCACTTT. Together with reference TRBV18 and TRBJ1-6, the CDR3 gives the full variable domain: NAGVMQNPRHLVRRRGQEARLRCSPMKGHSHVYWYRQLPEEGLKFMVYLQKENIIDESGMPKERFSAEFPKEGPSILRIQQVVRGDSAAYFCASSPTGSITPLHFGNGTRLTVT.

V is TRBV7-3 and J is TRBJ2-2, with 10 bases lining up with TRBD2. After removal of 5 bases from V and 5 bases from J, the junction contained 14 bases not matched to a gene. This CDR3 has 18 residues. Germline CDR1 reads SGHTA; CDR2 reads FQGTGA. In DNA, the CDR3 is TGTGCCAGCAGCCCCCCCCGGGAGCGGGAGGGCCAAACCGGGGAGCTGTTTTTT. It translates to CASSPPREREGQTGELFF.

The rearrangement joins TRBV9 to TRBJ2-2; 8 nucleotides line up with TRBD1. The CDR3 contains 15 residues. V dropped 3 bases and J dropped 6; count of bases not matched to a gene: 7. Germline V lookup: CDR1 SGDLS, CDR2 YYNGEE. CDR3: CASSARTGLAGELFF. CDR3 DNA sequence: TGTGCCAGCAGCGCTCGGACAGGGTTGGCCGGGGAGCTGTTTTTT.

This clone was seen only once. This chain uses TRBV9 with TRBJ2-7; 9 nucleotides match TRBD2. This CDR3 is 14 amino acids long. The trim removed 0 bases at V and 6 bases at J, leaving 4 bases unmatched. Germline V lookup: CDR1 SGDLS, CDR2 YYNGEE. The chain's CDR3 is CASSVEAGGPEQYF. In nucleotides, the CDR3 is TGTGCCAGCAGCGTAGAGGCGGGAGGGCCCGAGCAGTACTTC.

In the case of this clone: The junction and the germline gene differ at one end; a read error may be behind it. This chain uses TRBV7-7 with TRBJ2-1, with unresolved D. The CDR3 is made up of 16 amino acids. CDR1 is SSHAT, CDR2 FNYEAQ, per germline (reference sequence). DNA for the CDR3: TGTGCTAGCAGCTCGACACGAACCCTGAATTACAATGAGCAGTTCTTC. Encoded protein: CASSSTRTLNYNEQFF.

For the CDR3, the DNA is TGTGCCAGCAGCCAAGGGAACCGACCCCCTTCTGGAAACACCATATATTTT. As protein: CASSQGNRPPSGNTIYF. The V and J genes are TRBV14 and TRBJ1-3; D unresolved. Trimming removed 1 base from V and 1 base from J, with 14 bases in between. This CDR3 has 17 residues. Germline CDR1 and CDR2: SGHDN and FVKESK.

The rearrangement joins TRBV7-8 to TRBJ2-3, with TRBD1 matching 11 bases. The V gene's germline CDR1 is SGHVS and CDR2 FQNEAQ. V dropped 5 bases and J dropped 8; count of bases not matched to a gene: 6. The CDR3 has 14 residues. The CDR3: CASSKKGQGGTQYF. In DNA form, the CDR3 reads TGTGCCAGCAGCAAAAAGGGACAGGGGGGTACGCAGTATTTT.

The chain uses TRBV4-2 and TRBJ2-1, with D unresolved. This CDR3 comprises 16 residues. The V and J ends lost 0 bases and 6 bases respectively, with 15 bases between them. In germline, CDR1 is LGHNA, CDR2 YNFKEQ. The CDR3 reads CASSQEVALASNEQFF. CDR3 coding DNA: TGTGCCAGCAGCCAAGAAGTAGCACTTGCGTCCAATGAGCAGTTCTTC.

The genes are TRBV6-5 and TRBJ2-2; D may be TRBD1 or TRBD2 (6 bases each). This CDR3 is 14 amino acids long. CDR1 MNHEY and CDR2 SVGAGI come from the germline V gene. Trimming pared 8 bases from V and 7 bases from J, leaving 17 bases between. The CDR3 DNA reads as TGTGCCAGCGGAAGAGGGGGAGGTCGCGGGGAGCTGTTTTTT. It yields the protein CASGRGGGRGELFF.